These T cell receptor beta chains were read from a single sample in a study of cytomegalovirus exposure and HLA in healthy donors. Clones were sequenced by immunoSEQ multiplex PCR, and TCRdb holds only the in-frame ones, with some missing. The sample consists of fewer than 200,000 clones, roughly 84% of them appearing once. The sample taken for sequencing was PBMCs. All receptors come from a girl less than two years old in good health and CMV-seronegative. CDR3s include the opening cysteine and the closing phenylalanine or tryptophan.

j_gene,v_gene,CDR3aa
TRBJ2-1,TRBV7-9,CSSSLQGGSYNEQFF
TRBJ1-1,TRBV5-1,CASSRDPRGQTTEAFF
TRBJ1-1,TRBV4-2,CASSQEEESTEAFF
TRBJ1-3,TRBV11-2,CASSLTGTPSGNTIYF
TRBJ1-5,TRBV4-1,CASSPTHPGQGRSGQPQHF
TRBJ1-1,TRBV5-5,CASSKYASGQGYEAFF
TRBJ2-3,TRBV7-9,CASSLAGGLAGADTQYF
TRBJ1-5,TRBV18,CASIRGQPQHF
TRBJ2-6,TRBV27,CASSPMGLAGPSGANVLTF
TRBJ1-2,TRBV6-5,CAGSQRQGNGYTF
TRBJ2-7,TRBV18,CASSPIDVGGEQYF
TRBJ1-5,TRBV19,CASSIPPGGGPGWPQHF
TRBJ1-1,TRBV5-1,CASSLGSRGPEAFF
TRBJ2-1,TRBV29-1,CSVVKGTSYNEQFF
TRBJ1-2,TRBV19,CASSIYGSGGTNYGYTF
.,TRBV5-1,CASSPSSSARTYEQYF
TRBJ1-1,TRBV7-9,CASRMDRLMPALRAEAFF
TRBJ2-7,TRBV2,CASTPLTGIGVDEQYF
TRBJ1-6,TRBV19,CASAPRSSYNSPLHF
TRBJ2-3,TRBV5-4,CASSWGLAGITDTQYF
TRBJ2-2,TRBV6-1,CASSERAGMNTGELFF
TRBJ1-2,TRBV10-1,CASSGPGLPADGYTF
TRBJ2-6,TRBV5-1,CASSVSRESGANVLTF
TRBJ2-1,TRBV5-4,CASSWGVGDNEQFF
TRBJ1-2,TRBV5-6,CASSSGPVYTF
TRBJ1-1,TRBV7-2,CASSSQYSDRGPTEAFF
TRBJ2-7,TRBV5-4,CASSPGGGAGVLSYEQYF
TRBJ1-1,TRBV7-3,CASSLIGAGGHTEAFF
TRBJ2-5,TRBV6-5,CASSYRETQYF
TRBJ2-2,TRBV6-5,CASLPLGSEGELFF
TRBJ1-2,TRBV25-1,CASSELSRGGEGYTF
TRBJ2-7,TRBV5-1,CASSLPTGDEQYF
TRBJ2-1,TRBV4-2,CASSPRGGTSSEQFF
TRBJ2-7,TRBV4-2,CASSQISGSYEQYF
TRBJ2-1,TRBV4-1,CASSQDIRLLAGVNEQFF
TRBJ2-5,TRBV11-2,CASSLGGPETQYF
TRBJ2-7,TRBV11-3,CASSLNREGEQYF
TRBJ2-2,TRBV27,CASSLTSQGATGELFF
TRBJ1-5,TRBV5-4,CASSSGRGDQPQHF
TRBJ2-7,TRBV7-3,CASSPNAGGYEQYF
TRBJ2-2,TRBV11-2,CASSLSARNTGELFF
TRBJ2-3,TRBV30,CAWSLGLPQYF
TRBJ2-2,TRBV2,CAGKSGPGELFF
TRBJ2-1,TRBV7-9,CASSSRDRIGNEQFF
TRBJ2-1,TRBV5-4,CASSLSVLSGSSYNEQFF
TRBJ2-3,TRBV7-2,CASSSLPDTQYF
TRBJ1-1,TRBV19,CASSPQVAGPWGTEAFF
TRBJ1-1,TRBV30,CAWSDGGIWNTEAFF
TRBJ1-2,TRBV2,CASRVGTGLRGYGYTF